The T cell receptor (beta chain) under discussion was sequenced for a study of blood T cells in healthy people across ages. In the study overall: Template switching recovered approximately one barcoded beta molecule for every two T cells.

Per-sample PBMC isolation yielded at least 6.5 million cells. Then a second PCR, running roughly 7 to 11 cycles, was carried out with a sample-barcoded 5' primer and a J-beta primer mix. Each CDR3 protein is one row after TCRdb ran MiXCR on the 5' RACE reads. The sample consists of hundreds of thousands of distinct CDR3 sequences, roughly 64% of them appearing once. Looked up from germline, CDR1 is PRHDT and CDR2 is FYEKMQ (reference sequence). CDR3 length: 14 amino acids. V gave up 4 bases and J gave up 10 bases; unmatched junction bases: 7. J is TRBJ1-6 and V is TRBV13, with 7 nucleotides matching TRBD1. The clonotype was recovered from a man under 40 in good health. The material sequenced was blood. CDR3 DNA: TGTGCCAGCAGCTCGACAGGGCCAGGGTCACCCCTCCACTTT. Amino acid sequence: CASSSTGPGSPLHF.